This T cell receptor (beta chain) was observed in a study of Ad26.COV2.S vaccination and SARS-CoV-2 variants. Background on the study: Each vaccinee took Ad26.COV2.S intramuscularly, once or twice 56 days apart. Findings of the study overall: Responses of spike-specific T cells (both CD8+ and CD4+) reportedly showed substantial breadth after vaccination.

A remark on this clone: Antigen: not known.

Trimming took 6 bases from V and 6 from J, leaving 19 bases between them. The CDR3 totals 15 residues. The V gene's germline CDR1 is MNHEY and CDR2 SMNVEV (reference sequence). Here immunoSEQ multiplex PCR was the method, and the copy in TCRdb shows in-frame clones only, minus some. The sample records around 450,000 clones, 89% being singletons. The treatment here: some 20 received Ad26.COV2.S at low or high dose, single or two shots; 5 received placebo; per-sample allocation not given. Samples came from day 63 after the first vaccine or placebo injection. V is TRBV27 and J is TRBJ2-3; a weak D match, TRBD2 (7 bases). This TCR came from a person aged 18 to 65 who received the Ad26.COV2.S COVID-19 vaccine or a placebo. The specimen was peripheral blood, collected in a trial of Ad26.COV2.S vaccine versus placebo. The CDR3 DNA reads TGTGCCAGCAGGCTCCGTGGGGGGGGCAGGGATACGCAGTATTTT. It codes for CASRLRGGGRDTQYF.